Below, 10 T cell receptor beta chains from the same sample are listed, as sequenced in a study of shared clonotypes between healthy human individuals. The protocol was immunoSEQ multiplex PCR, while the TCRdb copy is restricted to in-frame clones and leaves out a portion. The table has under 1,100,000 clones, 75% seen once. Sequencing was performed on memory CD4+ T cells sorted from blood. Subset meaning: CD45RA-negative fraction. These receptors were collected from a man younger than 35 in good health.

The rearrangement joins TRBV28 to TRBJ2-5; TRBD1 aligns across 8 bases. The end of the DNA fits TRBJ2-7 better, so the J call may be wrong. Germline lookup yields CDR1 MDHEN and CDR2 SYDVKM. The CDR3 spans 13 residues. The CDR3 sequence: CAGQRTGLYEQYF. In DNA, the CDR3 is TGTGCAGGCCAGAGGACAGGGCTGTACGAGCAGTACTTC.

This clone was seen once. The chain joins TRBV5-1 to TRBJ1-2; TRBD1 matches 7 bases. Germline CDR1 reads SGHRS; CDR2 reads YFSETQ. The CDR3 spans 14 residues. V shed 3 bases, J shed 5 bases, and the junction held 7 bases outside the gene matches. The DNA of the CDR3 is TGCGCCAGCAGCTCACTCACAGGGGCGTATGGCTACACCTTC. Its translation is CASSSLTGAYGYTF.

J is TRBJ2-3 and V is TRBV11-2; D is unresolved. This CDR3 is 12 amino acids long. The germline V gene has CDR1 SGHAT and CDR2 FQNNGV. V shed 5 bases and J shed 4 bases, with 7 bases lying between them. CDR3 sequence: CASSPTPDTQYF. In DNA form, the CDR3 reads TGTGCCAGCAGCCCTACCCCAGATACGCAGTATTTT. The complete variable domain, with remaining parts taken from reference TRBV11-2 and TRBJ2-3, reads EAGVAQSPRYKIIEKRQSVAFWCNPISGHATLYWYQQILGQGPKLLIQFQNNGVVDDSQLPKDRFSAERLKGVDSTLKIQPAKLEDSAVYLCASSPTPDTQYFGPGTRLTVL.

This chain joins TRBV6-5 and TRBJ2-1; 8 bases are shared with TRBD2. V lost 7 bases and J lost 10; bases outside the gene matches: 12. The CDR3 runs 14 residues. CDR1 and CDR2 (germline): MNHEY, SVGAGI. CDR3 sequence: CASTPPGLANEQFF. The CDR3 DNA is TGTGCCAGCACCCCTCCTGGACTAGCAAACGAGCAGTTCTTC.

V usage is TRBV5-1 and J usage is TRBJ1-2; 7 nucleotides line up with TRBD1. CDR1 is SGHRS and CDR2 is YFSETQ in the germline V gene. V shed 7 bases, J shed 3 bases, and the junction held 0 bases outside the gene matches. This CDR3 has 11 residues. Here the CDR3 reads CASGQDYGYTF. CDR3 in DNA: TGCGCCAGCGGACAGGACTATGGCTACACCTTC.

The chain is built from TRBV2 and TRBJ2-3; D possibly matches TRBD1 or TRBD2 (5 bases each). V was pared by 6 bases and J by 5 bases, with 12 bases between. CDR1 is SNHLY and CDR2 is FYNNEI in the germline V gene. This CDR3 is 13 amino acids long. DNA for the CDR3: TGTGCCAGCAGGGACACGGGGCGAGATACGCAGTATTTT. This gives the protein CASRDTGRDTQYF. Full variable domain (rest looked up from reference TRBV2 and TRBJ2-3): EPEVTQTPSHQVTQMGQEVILRCVPISNHLYFYWYRQILGQKVEFLVSFYNNEISEKSEIFDDQFSVERPDGSNFTLKIRSTKLEDSAMYFCASRDTGRDTQYFGPGTRLTVL.

The table lists this clone with a count of one. The chain carries TRBV5-5 and TRBJ1-1; D is unclear. CDR1 SGHKS and CDR2 YYEKEE come from the germline V gene (reference sequence). This CDR3 spans 15 amino acids. The V end was cut by 4 bases, the J end by 1 base, with 14 bases between. The CDR3 region is CASSPRWDRNTEAFF. In DNA form, the CDR3 reads TGTGCCAGCAGCCCGCGGTGGGATCGGAACACTGAAGCTTTCTTT.

The V gene is TRBV5-1, the J gene TRBJ1-5; 11 bases match TRBD1. The V segment lost 3 bases and the J segment 5 bases; nucleotides outside the gene matches: 1. This CDR3 contains 14 residues. Germline V gene sequence: CDR1 SGHRS, CDR2 YFSETQ. The CDR3 here is CASSWTGGDQPQHF. DNA of the CDR3: TGCGCCAGCAGCTGGACAGGGGGCGATCAGCCCCAGCATTTT.

This clone appeared a single time. The same CDR3 can be traced to other DNA sequences in this sample. This chain uses TRBV2 with TRBJ1-6; D gene uncertain. The CDR3 totals 12 residues. V was pared by 8 bases and J by 5 bases, with 7 bases between. The germline V gene has CDR1 SNHLY and CDR2 FYNNEI. The CDR3 region has the DNA TGTGCCAGCGGAAGGGATAATTCACCCCTCCACTTT. Translating it yields CASGRDNSPLHF.

The rearrangement links TRBV18 to TRBJ2-7; D may be TRBD1 or TRBD2 (5 bases each). V shed 1 base and J shed 0 bases, with 16 bases lying between them. In germline, CDR1 is KGHSH, CDR2 LQKENI. This CDR3 has 17 residues. The CDR3 protein is CASSPRGSGGGSYEQYF. Written as DNA, the CDR3 is TGTGCCAGCTCACCACGGGGAAGCGGTGGGGGCTCCTACGAGCAGTACTTC. Supplemented by reference TRBV18 and TRBJ2-7, the full variable domain reads NAGVMQNPRHLVRRRGQEARLRCSPMKGHSHVYWYRQLPEEGLKFMVYLQKENIIDESGMPKERFSAEFPKEGPSILRIQQVVRGDSAAYFCASSPRGSGGGSYEQYFGPGTRLTVT.